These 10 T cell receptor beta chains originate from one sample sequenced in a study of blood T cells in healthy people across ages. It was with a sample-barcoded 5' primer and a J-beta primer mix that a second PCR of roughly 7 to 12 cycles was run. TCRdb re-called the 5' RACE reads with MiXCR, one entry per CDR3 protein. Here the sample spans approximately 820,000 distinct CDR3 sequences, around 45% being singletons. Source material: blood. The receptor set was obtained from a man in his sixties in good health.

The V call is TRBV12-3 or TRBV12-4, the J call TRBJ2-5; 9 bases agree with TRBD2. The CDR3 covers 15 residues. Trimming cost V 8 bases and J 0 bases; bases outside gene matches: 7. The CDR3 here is CASASGGHYQETQYF. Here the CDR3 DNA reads TGTGCCAGCGCGAGCGGGGGGCATTACCAAGAGACCCAGTACTTC.

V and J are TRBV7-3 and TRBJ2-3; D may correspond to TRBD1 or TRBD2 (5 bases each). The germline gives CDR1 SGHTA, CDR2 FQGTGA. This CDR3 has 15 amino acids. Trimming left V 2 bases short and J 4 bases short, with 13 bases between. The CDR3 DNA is TGTGCCAGCAGCTTACAAGGGACCGTGGCAGATACGCAGTATTTT. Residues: CASSLQGTVADTQYF.

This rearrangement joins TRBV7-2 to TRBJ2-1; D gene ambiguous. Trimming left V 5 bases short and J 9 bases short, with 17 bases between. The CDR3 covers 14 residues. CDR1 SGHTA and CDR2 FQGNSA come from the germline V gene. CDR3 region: CASSPRALNSEQFF. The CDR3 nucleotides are TGTGCCAGCAGCCCTCGTGCCTTGAACAGTGAGCAGTTCTTC.

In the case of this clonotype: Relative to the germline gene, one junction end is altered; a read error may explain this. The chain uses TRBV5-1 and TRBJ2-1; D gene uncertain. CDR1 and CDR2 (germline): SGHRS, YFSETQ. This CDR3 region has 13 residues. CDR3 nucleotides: TGCGCCAGCAGCTTGTTCTCCTCCAATGAGCAGTTCTTC. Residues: CASSLFSSNEQFF.

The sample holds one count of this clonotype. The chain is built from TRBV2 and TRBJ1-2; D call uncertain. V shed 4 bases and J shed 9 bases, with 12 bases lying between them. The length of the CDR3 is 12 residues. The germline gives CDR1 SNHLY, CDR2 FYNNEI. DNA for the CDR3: TGTGCCAGCAGTGGGGAGTCTGGGAGCTACACCTTC. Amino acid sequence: CASSGESGSYTF.

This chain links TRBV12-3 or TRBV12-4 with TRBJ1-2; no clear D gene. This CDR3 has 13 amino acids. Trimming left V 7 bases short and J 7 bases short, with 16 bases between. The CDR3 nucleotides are TGTGCCAGCACCCTATTAGACGGTAGTGGCTACACCTTC. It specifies CASTLLDGSGYTF.

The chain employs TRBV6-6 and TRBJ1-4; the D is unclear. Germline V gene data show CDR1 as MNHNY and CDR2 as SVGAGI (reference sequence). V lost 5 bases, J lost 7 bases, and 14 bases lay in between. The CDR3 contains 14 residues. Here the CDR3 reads CASSTGRRTEKLFF. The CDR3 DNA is TGTGCCAGCAGTACGGGCCGGAGGACTGAAAAACTGTTTTTT.

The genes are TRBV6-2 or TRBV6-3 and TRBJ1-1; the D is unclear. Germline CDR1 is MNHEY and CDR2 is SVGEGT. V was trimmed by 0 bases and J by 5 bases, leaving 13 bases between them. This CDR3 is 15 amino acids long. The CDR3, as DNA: TGTGCCAGCAGTTACTCGAGGAGGGCCCGGACTGAAGCTTTCTTT. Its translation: CASSYSRRARTEAFF.

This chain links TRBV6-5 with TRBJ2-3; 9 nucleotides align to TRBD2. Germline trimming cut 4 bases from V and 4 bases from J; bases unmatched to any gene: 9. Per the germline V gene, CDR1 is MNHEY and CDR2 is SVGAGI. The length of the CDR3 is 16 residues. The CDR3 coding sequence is TGTGCCAGCAGTTTAACAAGACGACTAGCGGCAGATACGCAGTATTTT. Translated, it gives CASSLTRRLAADTQYF.

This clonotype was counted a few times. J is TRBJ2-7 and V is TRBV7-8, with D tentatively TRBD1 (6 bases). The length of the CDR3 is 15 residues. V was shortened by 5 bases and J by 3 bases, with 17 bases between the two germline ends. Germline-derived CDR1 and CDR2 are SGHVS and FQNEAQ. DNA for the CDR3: TGTGCCAGCAGCGACCCCACAGGGACGGTCTACGAGCAGTACTTC. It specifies CASSDPTGTVYEQYF.